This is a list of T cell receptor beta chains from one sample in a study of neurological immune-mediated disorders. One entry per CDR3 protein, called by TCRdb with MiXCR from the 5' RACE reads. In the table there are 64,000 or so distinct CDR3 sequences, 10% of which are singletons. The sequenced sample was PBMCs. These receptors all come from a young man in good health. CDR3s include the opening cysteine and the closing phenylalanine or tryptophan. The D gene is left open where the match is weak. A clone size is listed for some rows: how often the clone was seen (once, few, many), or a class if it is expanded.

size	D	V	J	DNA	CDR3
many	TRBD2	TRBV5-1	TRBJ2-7	TGCGCCAGCAGCTTGGTGACTAGCGGGATTTACGAGCAGTACTTC	CASSLVTSGIYEQYF
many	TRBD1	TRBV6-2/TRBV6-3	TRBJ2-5	TGTGCCAGCAGTTACACAGGGGTTCAAGAGACCCAGTACTTC	CASSYTGVQETQYF
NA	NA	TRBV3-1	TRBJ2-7	TGTGCCAGCAGCCAAGTCGAGAGGTCCTACGAGCAGTACTTC	CASSQVERSYEQYF
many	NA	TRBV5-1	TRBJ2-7	TGCGCCAGCAGCTTGGACCCCTCCTCCTACGAGCAGTACTTC	CASSLDPSSYEQYF
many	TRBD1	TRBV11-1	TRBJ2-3	TGTGCCAGCAGCCGGGACAGGACCACAGATACGCAGTATTTT	CASSRDRTTDTQYF
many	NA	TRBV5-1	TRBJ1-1	TGCGCCAGCAGCTTGCACTCGGGGAACACTGAAGCTTTCTTT	CASSLHSGNTEAFF
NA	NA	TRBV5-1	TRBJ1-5	NA	CASSFYICSASPLESNQPQHF
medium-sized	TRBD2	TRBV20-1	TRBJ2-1	TGCAGTGCTAGAGGCCTGACTAGCGGGATCAATGAGCAGTTCTTC	CSARGLTSGINEQFF
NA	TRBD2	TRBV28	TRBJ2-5	TGTGCCAGCTGCCTGACTAGCGAGGGCGGGACCCAGTACTTC	CASCLTSEGGTQYF
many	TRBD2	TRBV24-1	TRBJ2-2	TGTGCCACCAGTGAGGGACTAGCCAGTAACACCGGGGAGCTGTTTTTT	CATSEGLASNTGELFF
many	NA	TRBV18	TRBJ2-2	TGTGCCAGCTCACCACTAGCGGCGACGAACACCGGGGAGCTGTTTTTT	CASSPLAATNTGELFF
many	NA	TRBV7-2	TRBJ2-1	TGTGCCAGCAGCGATTCTAGGTACAATGAGCAGTTCTTC	CASSDSRYNEQFF
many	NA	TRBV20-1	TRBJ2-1	TGCAGTGCCCCGGCGGGACAGCCCTCCTACAATGAGCAGTTCTTC	CSAPAGQPSYNEQFF
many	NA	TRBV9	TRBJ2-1	TGTGCCAGCAGCCTAGGGGGGAAAGCCCGCGAGTTCTTC	CASSLGGKAREFF
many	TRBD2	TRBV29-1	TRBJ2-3	TGCAGCGTGGGACTAGAGACAGATACGCAGTATTTT	CSVGLETDTQYF
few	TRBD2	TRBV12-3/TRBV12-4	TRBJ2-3	TGTGCCAGCAGTTTCTCGAGGACTAGCGAAACGGGGGATACGCAGTATTTT	CASSFSRTSETGDTQYF
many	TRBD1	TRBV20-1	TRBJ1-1	TGCAGTGCTGTACGGGACAGCCACACTGAAGCTTTCTTT	CSAVRDSHTEAFF
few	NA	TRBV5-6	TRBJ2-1	TGTGCCAGCAGCTTCTGGAGGAGCTCCTACAATGAGCAGTTCTTC	CASSFWRSSYNEQFF
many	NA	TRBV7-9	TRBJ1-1	TGTGCCAGCAGCTTAGAGGCGAACACTGAAGCTTTCTTT	CASSLEANTEAFF
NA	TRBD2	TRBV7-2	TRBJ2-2	TGTGCCAGCAGCCTCACCCCGGCTGGACTAGCGGGAGGGCCATCCGGGGAGCTGTTTTTT	CASSLTPAGLAGGPSGELFF
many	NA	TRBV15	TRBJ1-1	TGTGCCACCAGCATGGTTACTGAAGCTTTCTTT	CATSMVTEAFF
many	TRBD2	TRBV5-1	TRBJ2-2	TGCGCCAGCAGCTTGAGGCTAGCGGGACACACCGGGGAGCTGTTTTTT	CASSLRLAGHTGELFF
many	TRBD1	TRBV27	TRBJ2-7	TGTGCCAGCGGAAGCTTGGGACAGGAGAACTCCTACGAGCAGTACTTC	CASGSLGQENSYEQYF
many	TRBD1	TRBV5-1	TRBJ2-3	TGCGCCAGCAGCTACGGACAGGCCGGAGATACGCAGTATTTT	CASSYGQAGDTQYF
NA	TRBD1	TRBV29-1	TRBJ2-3	TGCAGTGGGGGGGACAGGGGCACAGATACGCAGTATTTT	CSGGDRGTDTQYF
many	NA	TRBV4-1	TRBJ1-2	TGCGCCAGCAGCCCGAACAGGAACAACTATGGCTACACCTTC	CASSPNRNNYGYTF
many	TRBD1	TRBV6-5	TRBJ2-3	TGTGCCAGCAGTTCCGGGGACAGGCTGTTCACAGATACGCAGTATTTT	CASSSGDRLFTDTQYF
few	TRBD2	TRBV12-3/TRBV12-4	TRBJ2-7	TGTGCCAGCAGTTTAGGCGTAGCGGGAGGAGGCGAGCAGTACTTC	CASSLGVAGGGEQYF
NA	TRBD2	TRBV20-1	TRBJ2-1	TGCAGTGCTAGGGGAATGGGGGGGTTTTACAATGAGCAGTTCTTC	CSARGMGGFYNEQFF
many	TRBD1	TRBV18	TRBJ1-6	TGTGCCAGCTCGACAGCGCAACCGGGACAGGGCAATTCACCCCTCCACTTT	CASSTAQPGQGNSPLHF
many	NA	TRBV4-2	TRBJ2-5	TGTGCCAGATCGGGGGAGACCCAGTACTTC	CARSGETQYF
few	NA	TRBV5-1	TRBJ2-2	TGCGCCAGCAGCTTGTCTGTGATTAGTGGCGGGGAGCTGTTTTTT	CASSLSVISGGELFF
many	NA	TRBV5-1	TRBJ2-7	TGCGCCAGCAGCTTGGAGGCGGGCGGACCCTACGAGCAGTACTTC	CASSLEAGGPYEQYF
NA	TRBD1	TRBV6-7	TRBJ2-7	TGTGCCAGCAGTTACTCCCGTCCCCGGGACAGGGCCTACGAGCAGTACTTC	CASSYSRPRDRAYEQYF
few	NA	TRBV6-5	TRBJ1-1	TGTGCCAGCAGTTACTCGGGGGTCACTGAAGCTTTCTTT	CASSYSGVTEAFF
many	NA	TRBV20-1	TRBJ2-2	TGCAGTGCTCCGCGGGACGGGAACACCGGGGAGCTGTTTTTT	CSAPRDGNTGELFF
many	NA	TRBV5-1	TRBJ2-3	TGCGCCAGCAGCTTGCGGGACAATACAGATACGCAGTATTTT	CASSLRDNTDTQYF
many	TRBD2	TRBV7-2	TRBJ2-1	TGTGCCAGCAGCTTAGAGGGAGGGCCTATGGTCGATGAGCAGTTCTTC	CASSLEGGPMVDEQFF
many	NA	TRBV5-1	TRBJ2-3	TGCGCCAGCAGCTTGGACCGGGCGGGGGATACGCAGTATTTT	CASSLDRAGDTQYF
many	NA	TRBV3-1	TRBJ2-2	TGTGCCAGCACCGCGGTAGCGACAGACACCGGGGAGCTGTTTTTT	CASTAVATDTGELFF
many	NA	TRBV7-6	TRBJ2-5	TGTGCCAGCAGCTCCATGGCGATAGACCAAGAGACCCAGTACTTC	CASSSMAIDQETQYF
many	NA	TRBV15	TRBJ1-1	TGTGCCACCAGCGATGGTGATGAGACCCTGAACACTGAAGCTTTCTTT	CATSDGDETLNTEAFF
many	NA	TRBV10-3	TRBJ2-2	TGTGCCATCAAGGACACCGCGAACACCGGGGAGCTGTTTTTT	CAIKDTANTGELFF
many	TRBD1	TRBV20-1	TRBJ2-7	TGCAGTGCTAGTGCGGGGCAGGAAACAGGGGGCTACGAGCAGTACTTC	CSASAGQETGGYEQYF
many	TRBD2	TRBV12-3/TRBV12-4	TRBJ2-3	TGTGCCAGCAGCGGGAGCGGGGCTACGCAGTATTTT	CASSGSGATQYF
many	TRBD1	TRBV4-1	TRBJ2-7	TGCGCCAGCAGCTCGGGACAGGGGGCCTTCTACGAGCAGTACTTC	CASSSGQGAFYEQYF
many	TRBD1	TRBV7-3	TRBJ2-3	TGTGCCAGCAGCCTCCGGACAGGGTACACAGATACGCAGTATTTT	CASSLRTGYTDTQYF
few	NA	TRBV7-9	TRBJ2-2	TGTGCCAGCAGCTTAGAGGAACCCGGGGAGCTGTTTTTT	CASSLEEPGELFF
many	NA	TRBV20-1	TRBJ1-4	TGCAGTGCTAGAGATCAGGGGCCATCAACTAATGAAAAACTGTTTTTT	CSARDQGPSTNEKLFF
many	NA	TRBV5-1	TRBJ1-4	TGCGCCAGCAGCTCAGGGGCACCGTCGGAAAAACTGTTTTTT	CASSSGAPSEKLFF